The text below deals with one T cell receptor beta chain. Its antigen is still unknown. The CDR3 totals 15 residues. V was cut by 1 base and J by 2 bases, with 12 bases left in between. Germline CDR1 MGHRA, CDR2 YSYEKL. These data belong to a study of T cell responses to AZD1222 COVID-19 vaccine. Findings of the study overall: Clonal diversity was possibly underestimated; the donors were predominantly white British and more often female. Increases in Spike-specific TCR breadth and depth were seen after two AZD1222 doses.

The repertoire was sequenced with immunoSEQ multiplex PCR; TCRdb's copy has only in-frame clones and lacks some. The profile covers roughly 200,000 clones, with approximately 92% appearing a single time and less than 1.5% taken by the ten largest. The source was peripheral blood, collected on day 0 of AZD1222 vaccination. The chain is built from TRBV4-1 and TRBJ2-7; the D is unclear. This TCR derives from an adult in good health. In DNA form, the CDR3 reads TGCGCCAGCAGCCAAGTGAACAGCGTGCCCTACGAGCAGTACTTC. This sequence encodes CASSQVNSVPYEQYF.